The sequence of this T cell receptor (beta chain) was determined in a study of low-dose radiotherapy and immunotherapy resistance in tumors. Study-level information: On an every-two-weeks schedule, patients received intravenous nivolumab 240 mg, along with ipilimumab 1 mg/kg every six weeks.

Germline-derived CDR1 and CDR2 are SGHDT and YYEEEE. Deletions cut 0 bases from V and 7 bases from J, with 8 bases between. CDR3 size: 13 residues. The time point here: before trial treatment. Alpha- and beta-chain coverage of first-strand cDNA came from TRAV- and TRBV-specific primers. TCRs were amplified for approximately 21 PCR cycles with a constant-region primer and V-primer adapter. TCRdb re-called the reads with MiXCR, one entry per CDR3 protein. The data show around 83,000 distinct CDR3 sequences, approximately 17% seen once. This clonotype showed up many times. This chain connects TRBV5-6 to TRBJ2-4; D perhaps matches TRBD2 (6 bases). The input for sequencing was PBMCs, taken before treatment. The receptor comes from a male donor with prostate cancer. In DNA form, the CDR3 reads TGTGCCAGCAGCTTGGCTAGCGTGAACATTCAGTACTTC. As protein: CASSLASVNIQYF.